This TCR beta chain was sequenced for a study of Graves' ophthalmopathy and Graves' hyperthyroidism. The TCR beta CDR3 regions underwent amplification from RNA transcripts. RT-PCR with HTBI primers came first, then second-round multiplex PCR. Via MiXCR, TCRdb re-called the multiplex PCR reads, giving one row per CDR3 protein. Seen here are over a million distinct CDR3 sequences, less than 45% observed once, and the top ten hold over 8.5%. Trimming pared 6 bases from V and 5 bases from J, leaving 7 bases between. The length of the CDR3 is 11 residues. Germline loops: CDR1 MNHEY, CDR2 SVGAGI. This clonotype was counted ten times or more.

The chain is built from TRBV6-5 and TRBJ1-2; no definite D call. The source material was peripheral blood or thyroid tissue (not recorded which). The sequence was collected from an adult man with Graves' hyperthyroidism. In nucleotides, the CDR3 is TGTGCCAGCAGGCGGTCGTATGGCTACACCTTC. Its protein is CASRRSYGYTF.